This is a list of T cell receptor beta chains from one sample in a study of blood T cell repertoires in COVID-19. Sequenced by immunoSEQ multiplex PCR; TCRdb stores in-frame clones only, minus some. The sample carries some 19,000 clones, 82% recorded once. The specimen was peripheral blood. The receptor set was obtained from a human donor in a cohort sampled during active COVID-19. Each CDR3 is given with its conserved first and last residue. The D gene is left open where the match is weak. Size tells how often a clone was seen (once, few, many) or the class of an expanded clone, and some rows leave it out.

d_gene	v_gene	j_gene	abundance	CDR3aa	CDR3nt
TRBD1	TRBV27	TRBJ2-3	-	CASSPIPGQGGDTQYF	TGTGCCAGCAGTCCGATTCCGGGACAGGGAGGAGATACGCAGTATTTT
TRBD2	TRBV5-1	TRBJ2-2	once	CASSLSGRVNTGELFF	TGCGCCAGCAGCTTGAGCGGGAGGGTGAACACCGGGGAGCTGTTTTTT
-	TRBV28	TRBJ2-1	-	CASFAEIYNEQFF	TGTGCCAGCTTTGCGGAGATCTACAATGAGCAGTTCTTC
TRBD2	TRBV7-2	TRBJ2-1	-	CASSRLAGRYNEQFF	TGTGCCAGCAGTCGACTAGCGGGCCGTTACAATGAGCAGTTCTTC
-	TRBV25-1	TRBJ1-3	few	CASTGHVWNIQTGNTIYF	TGTGCCAGCACCGGACATGTCTGGAACATACAGACGGGAAACACCATATATTTT
TRBD2	TRBV6-1	TRBJ2-1	-	CASSEDPSGVSAQFF	TGTGCCAGCAGTGAAGACCCTAGCGGGGTTTCGGCGCAGTTCTTC
TRBD2	TRBV11-3	TRBJ2-1	-	CASSRSGKQYEQFF	TGTGCCAGCAGCCGTAGCGGGAAACAATATGAGCAGTTCTTC
-	TRBV21-1	TRBJ2-7	-	CASNLAGGTVYEQYF	TGTGCCAGCAACTTAGCGGGAGGGACGGTCTACGAGCAGTACTTC
TRBD1	TRBV4-2	TRBJ2-2	few	CASSPSTGDTGELFF	TGTGCCAGCAGCCCGTCGACAGGGGACACCGGGGAGCTGTTTTTT
TRBD1	TRBV5-1	TRBJ2-5	-	CASSLGTGEETQYF	TGCGCCAGCAGCTTGGGGACAGGTGAAGAGACCCAGTACTTC
-	TRBV7-9	TRBJ2-2	-	CASSPRPAGNTGELFF	TGTGCCAGCAGCCCCAGGCCCGCGGGGAACACCGGGGAGCTGTTTTTT
TRBD1	TRBV28	TRBJ2-7	once	CASSRSDRDTYEQYF	TGTGCCAGCAGTAGATCCGACAGGGACACCTACGAGCAGTACTTC
TRBD2	TRBV18	TRBJ2-7	-	CASSPLAGEGEQYF	TGTGCCAGCTCACCGCTAGCGGGAGAAGGCGAGCAGTACTTC
-	TRBV7-2	TRBJ1-6	few	CASSLSGGGAYNSPLHF	TGTGCCAGCAGCTTATCCGGAGGTGGCGCCTATAATTCACCCCTCCACTTT
TRBD1	TRBV24-1	TRBJ2-2	few	CATSDLGQGDTGELFF	TGTGCCACCAGTGATTTGGGACAGGGGGACACCGGGGAGCTGTTTTTT
-	TRBV28	TRBJ1-1	-	CASSLRGVRGNTEAFF	TGTGCCAGCAGTTTACGGGGAGTCCGGGGGAACACTGAAGCTTTCTTT